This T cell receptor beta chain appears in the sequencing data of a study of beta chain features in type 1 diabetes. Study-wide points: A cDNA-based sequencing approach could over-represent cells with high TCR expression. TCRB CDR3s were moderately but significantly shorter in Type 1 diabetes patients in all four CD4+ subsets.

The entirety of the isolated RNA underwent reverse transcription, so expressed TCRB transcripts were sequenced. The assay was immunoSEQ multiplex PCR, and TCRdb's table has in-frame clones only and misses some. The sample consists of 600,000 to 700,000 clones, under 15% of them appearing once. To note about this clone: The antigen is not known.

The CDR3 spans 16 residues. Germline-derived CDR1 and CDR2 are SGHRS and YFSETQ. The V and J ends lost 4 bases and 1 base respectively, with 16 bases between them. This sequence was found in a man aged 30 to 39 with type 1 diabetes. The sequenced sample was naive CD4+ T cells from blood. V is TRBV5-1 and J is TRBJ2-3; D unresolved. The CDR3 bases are TGCGCCAGCAGCCCGGACGGGTTTCTAGGCACAGATACGCAGTATTTT. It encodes CASSPDGFLGTDTQYF.